Listed below are T cell receptor beta chains from one sample, sequenced in a study of T cells in Graves' hyperthyroidism and ophthalmopathy. TCRdb re-derived calls from the multiplex PCR reads in MiXCR, one entry per CDR3 protein. The sample holds around 450,000 distinct CDR3 sequences; 15% to 19% are singletons and the top ten take over 7.5%. The sequencing input was blood. Receptors originate from a young woman with Graves' hyperthyroidism. Each CDR3 is given with its conserved first and last residue. The order of the fields is CDR3 length, V gene, CDR3 protein.

>16|TRBV2
CASSALLAGGADTQYF
>19|TRBV25-1
CASRPWWGLPLFGANVLTF
>13|TRBV5-1
CASRVVGTDEQYF
>13|TRBV6-2/TRBV6-3
CASSYIGNTEAFF
>14|TRBV10-3
CAISEASGIYGYAF
>14|TRBV10-3
CAISVRSDGETQYF
>14|TRBV10-3
CAMRRTHLNYGYTF
>15|TRBV5-6
CASSLYQGEVQPQHF
>17|TRBV13
CASSLEGSGGPRDTQYF
>15|TRBV5-4
CASSLGGSGTDTQYF
>12|TRBV27
CASTQPPPGQYF
>14|TRBV12-3/TRBV12-4
CASARGNLAQPQHF
>13|TRBV7-8
CASSYTGEGEQFF
>16|TRBV25-1
CASSGRGNLMNTEAFF
>14|TRBV10-3
CAISEAPPGHEQYF
>12|TRBV20-1
CRAQPGTSEQFF
>15|TRBV29-1
CSAGGPTQGAGEQYF
>18|TRBV19
CASSPDFVYQGATGELFF
>13|TRBV12-3/TRBV12-4
CASSFASAKTQYF
>16|TRBV3-1
CASSQEGASGAYEQYF
>13|TRBV7-3
CASSLNGETPLHF
>15|TRBV4-1
CASSQDHRANYGYTF
>11|TRBV29-1
CSVEVYNEQFF
>17|TRBV5-8
CASSLAKSAGGSYEQYF